The rows below give T cell receptor beta chains drawn from one sample of a study of regulatory T cells in long-lasting Graves disease. TCRdb used MiXCR to reprocess the multiplex PCR reads, holding one entry per CDR3 protein. The sample includes fewer than 550,000 distinct CDR3 sequences, 15% to 20% seen only once; the top ten take more than 20%. These same data were also listed under a study on T cells in Graves' hyperthyroidism and ophthalmopathy.

The sequenced sample was peripheral blood mononuclear cells (PBMCs), obtained at new diagnosis, from a patient treated with antithyroid drugs. The receptors shown here come from a middle-aged woman with Graves disease. The CDR3 runs from the conserved cysteine through the conserved F or W. The D gene is left open where the match is weak. Part of the rows lack a size; the others show once, few, many or a class for expanded clones.

v_call	clone_size	j_call	d_call	cdr3_aa	cdr3_nt
TRBV19	.	TRBJ1-1	.	CASSIAGLMNTEAFF	TGTGCCAGTAGTATAGCCGGGTTGATGAACACTGAAGCTTTCTTT
TRBV6-1	few	TRBJ2-3	.	CASSGAGGPTDTQYF	TGTGCCAGCAGTGGGGCCGGGGGCCCCACAGATACGCAGTATTTT
TRBV28	many	TRBJ2-1	.	CASARLKEQFF	TGTGCCAGCGCCCGCCTGAAAGAGCAGTTCTTC
TRBV12-3/TRBV12-4	few	TRBJ1-2	.	CASSFDTPYGYTF	TGTGCCAGCAGTTTCGACACCCCTTATGGCTACACCTTC
TRBV20-1	many	TRBJ2-3	TRBD1	CSAGQGSTDTQYF	TGCAGTGCTGGACAGGGTAGCACAGATACGCAGTATTTT
TRBV7-9	.	TRBJ2-1	TRBD1	CASSPGTGSSNEQFF	TGTGCCAGCAGCCCCGGGACAGGGTCATCCAATGAGCAGTTCTTC
TRBV29-1	.	TRBJ1-2	.	CSAYPSVHGYTF	TGCAGCGCTTATCCTTCAGTGCACGGCTACACCTTC
TRBV29-1	few	TRBJ2-7	.	CSVEGGPFEQYF	TGCAGCGTTGAAGGGGGGCCTTTTGAGCAGTACTTC
TRBV28	many	TRBJ2-5	.	CASSSPRYSGVETQYF	TGTGCCAGCAGCTCCCCCCGTTACTCTGGGGTGGAGACCCAGTACTTC
TRBV10-3	many	TRBJ1-4	.	CASGQSEKLFF	TGTGCCTCAGGACAGAGCGAAAAACTGTTTTTT
TRBV15	.	TRBJ2-1	.	CATSSPGTDVNEQFF	TGTGCCACCAGCAGCCCCGGGACGGATGTCAATGAGCAGTTCTTC
TRBV20-1	few	TRBJ2-2	TRBD1	CSAVDRASNTGELFF	TGCAGTGCCGTCGACAGGGCTTCGAACACCGGGGAGCTGTTTTTT
TRBV2	many	TRBJ1-6	.	CASIGTNSYNSPLHF	TGTGCCAGCATAGGGACAAACTCCTATAATTCACCCCTCCACTTT
TRBV5-1	many	TRBJ1-1	TRBD1	CASSSGTGGNTEAFF	TGCGCCAGCAGCTCCGGGACAGGGGGGAACACTGAAGCTTTCTTT
TRBV5-1	.	TRBJ2-1	TRBD2	CASSPGLAGSNEQFF	TGCGCCAGCAGCCCCGGACTAGCGGGGTCCAATGAGCAGTTCTTC
TRBV5-5	.	TRBJ1-1	.	CASSLLYMNTEAFF	TGTGCCAGCAGCTTGCTATACATGAACACTGAAGCTTTCTTT
TRBV10-1	few	TRBJ2-1	.	CASSESGGPGNEQFF	TGCGCCAGCAGTGAGTCGGGGGGGCCCGGGAATGAGCAGTTCTTC
TRBV20-1	many	TRBJ2-7	.	CSARASGGYEQYF	TGCAGTGCTAGAGCCTCTGGGGGCTACGAGCAGTACTTC
TRBV2	.	TRBJ1-2	.	CASRRNPSNYGYTF	TGTGCCAGCAGACGGAACCCGTCTAACTATGGCTACACCTTC
TRBV6-2/TRBV6-3	many	TRBJ1-5	.	CASSDGGNQPQHF	TGCGCCAGCAGCGATGGGGGCAATCAGCCCCAGCATTTT
TRBV20-1	many	TRBJ2-3	.	CSARDPDYTGTDTQYF	TGCAGTGCTAGAGATCCCGACTATACCGGCACAGATACGCAGTATTTT
TRBV7-2	few	TRBJ2-3	.	CASSLISQYF	TGTGCCAGCAGCCTGATTTCGCAGTATTTT
TRBV2	.	TRBJ2-1	.	CASRTASSYNEQFF	TGTGCCAGCAGGACGGCCAGCTCCTACAATGAGCAGTTCTTC
TRBV20-1	few	TRBJ2-7	TRBD1	CSARAHRGLYEQYF	TGCAGTGCTAGAGCCCACAGGGGGCTATACGAGCAGTACTTC
TRBV2	many	TRBJ2-4	.	CASSRPPSNIQYF	TGTGCCAGCAGTCGGCCCCCCAGCAACATTCAGTACTTC
TRBV20-1	.	TRBJ2-7	.	CSARDLTYEQYF	TGCAGTGCTAGAGACTTGACCTACGAGCAGTACTTC
TRBV12-3/TRBV12-4	few	TRBJ1-3	TRBD1	CASSLGRGLYTIYF	TGTGCCAGCAGTTTGGGCAGGGGGCTGTACACCATATATTTT